The present T cell receptor (beta chain) was sequenced within a study of CD8 T cells in ankylosing spondylitis. Quantitative 5'-RACE was performed with molecular barcodes, and it yielded the TCR beta libraries. TCRdb reprocessed the 5' RACE reads via MiXCR and lists one record per CDR3 protein. The sample contains 390,000 or so distinct CDR3 sequences, around 24% of which appear only once. Findings and caveats of the study: A TCR beta motif made of about 8 highly homologous variants seemed typical of ankylosing spondylitis blood. Significant enrichment of disease-linked clones was reportedly seen in matched ankylosing spondylitis synovial fluid.

CDR1 and CDR2 from the germline V gene are SGHRS and YFSETQ. Unmatched junction bases numbered 9, after V lost 4 bases and J lost 0 bases. The CDR3 consists of 16 residues. Details on this clonotype: Its antigen is still unknown.

The TCR originated in a male donor with ankylosing spondylitis. The chain couples TRBV5-1 to TRBJ2-5; 7 bases fit TRBD1. Specimen: blood, either unsorted or a sorted T cell fraction (not recorded which). The CDR3 region has the DNA TGCGCCAGCAGCATCGGGACAGTGTTTTACCAAGAGACCCAGTACTTC. Translation gives CASSIGTVFYQETQYF.